These 24 T cell receptor beta chains came from one sample sequenced in a study of cytomegalovirus exposure and HLA in healthy donors. Libraries were prepared by immunoSEQ multiplex PCR; TCRdb keeps only in-frame clonotypes and omits some of them. The sample shows around 86,000 clones, roughly 92% of them seen only once. Sequencing was carried out using PBMCs. These receptor sequences come from a woman aged 30 to 39 in good health and CMV-seropositive.

V usage is TRBV7-2 and J usage is TRBJ1-5; no firm D call. V was trimmed by 6 bases and J by 2 bases, leaving 20 bases between them. CDR3 length equals 17 residues. Germline CDR1 is SGHTA and CDR2 is FQGNSA. The CDR3 region is CASSPQVGSGGNQPQHF. In DNA, the CDR3 is TGTGCCAGCAGTCCCCAGGTGGGCAGCGGGGGCAATCAGCCCCAGCATTTT.

This chain joins TRBV7-9 and TRBJ2-6; no clear D gene. This CDR3 has 16 residues. Germline lookup yields CDR1 SEHNR and CDR2 FQNEAQ (reference sequence). V gave up 4 bases and J gave up 2 bases, with 12 bases separating them. The DNA for the CDR3 is TGTGCCAGCAGCTACCGGTTGGTTGCTGGGGCCAACGTCCTGACTTTC. Its protein is CASSYRLVAGANVLTF.

The chain has TRBV7-8 and TRBJ2-3, with D maybe TRBD1 (6 bases). The germline V gene encodes CDR1 SGHVS and CDR2 FQNEAQ. Trimming left V 4 bases short and J 1 base short, with 12 bases between. This CDR3 contains 15 residues. The CDR3 sequence is CASSSGVSGTDTQYF. DNA for the CDR3: TGTGCCAGCAGCTCAGGGGTGAGCGGCACAGATACGCAGTATTTT.

This clone was counted once. This CDR3 is CASRTLAGRSYNEQFF. CDR3 bases: TGTGCCAGCAGAACCCTAGCGGGCCGCTCCTACAATGAGCAGTTCTTC. V is TRBV7-2 and J is TRBJ2-1, with 8 bases matching TRBD2. CDR1 is SGHTA and CDR2 is FQGNSA in the germline V gene. J gave up 0 bases and V 6 bases, and 7 bases lay outside the gene matches. The CDR3 is made up of 16 amino acids.

J is TRBJ2-5 and V is TRBV7-7; 10 positions match TRBD2. The CDR3 length is 18 residues. Germline loops: CDR1 SSHAT, CDR2 FNYEAQ (reference sequence). The J segment lost 5 bases and the V segment lost 4 bases, leaving 16 bases of the junction unmatched. CDR3 DNA: TGTGCCAGCAGCTCCCAAGGACGGGCTAGCGGGAGAAGCGAGACCCAGTACTTC. Protein sequence: CASSSQGRASGRSETQYF. Full variable domain (remainder filled in from reference TRBV7-7 and TRBJ2-5): GAGVSQSPRYKVTKRGQDVTLRCDPISSHATLYWYQQALGQGPEFLTYFNYEAQPDKSGLPSDRFSAERPEGSISTLTIQRTEQRDSAMYRCASSSQGRASGRSETQYFGPGTRLLVL.

V usage is TRBV28 and J usage is TRBJ2-5, with TRBD1 as a possible D gene (5 bases). The CDR3 extends over 13 amino acids. With 5 bases removed from V and 5 bases from J, the gap between germline ends came to 12 bases. The germline V gene encodes CDR1 MDHEN and CDR2 SYDVKM. CDR3 residues: CASSRGSVETQYF. Written as DNA, the CDR3 is TGTGCCAGCAGTAGGGGTTCTGTTGAGACCCAGTACTTC. Together with reference TRBV28 and TRBJ2-5, the CDR3 gives the full variable domain: DVKVTQSSRYLVKRTGEKVFLECVQDMDHENMFWYRQDPGLGLRLIYFSYDVKMKEKGDIPEGYSVSREKKERFSLILESASTNQTSMYLCASSRGSVETQYFGPGTRLLVL.

This chain joins TRBV10-3 and TRBJ2-1; 9 nucleotides agree with TRBD2. After removal of 6 bases from V and 5 bases from J, the junction contained 2 bases not matched to a gene. The CDR3 consists of 13 residues. Germline CDR1 ENHRY, CDR2 SYGVKD. The CDR3 loop reads CAIRSSGDNEQFF. The CDR3 DNA reads TGTGCCATCAGGTCTAGCGGGGACAATGAGCAGTTCTTC.

Only a few counts were recorded for this clone. The chain couples TRBV5-1 to TRBJ2-7, with 11 positions matching TRBD2. The CDR3 is made up of 16 amino acids. J gave up 7 bases and V 6 bases, and 15 bases lay outside the gene matches. CDR1 is SGHRS and CDR2 is YFSETQ in the germline V gene. CDR3 loop: CASKSGTSGQLWEQYF. DNA of the CDR3: TGCGCCAGCAAGAGTGGGACTAGCGGACAACTTTGGGAGCAGTACTTC.

The chain links TRBV7-8 to TRBJ1-1; D uncertain. Per germline, CDR1 SGHVS and CDR2 FQNEAQ. CDR3 length: 12 residues. The V end lost 3 bases, the J end lost 2 bases, and 4 bases lay between the germline ends. CDR3 sequence (DNA): TGTGCCAGCAGCTTCAGTAACACTGAAGCTTTCTTT. This translates into CASSFSNTEAFF. Full variable domain (remainder filled in from reference TRBV7-8 and TRBJ1-1): GAGVSQSPRYKVAKRGQDVALRCDPISGHVSLFWYQQALGQGPEFLTYFQNEAQLDKSGLPSDRFFAERPEGSVSTLKIQRTQQEDSAVYLCASSFSNTEAFFGQGTRLTVV.

This chain joins TRBV5-1 and TRBJ1-1; tentatively, D is TRBD1 (6 bases). The CDR3 has 17 residues. V was cut by 0 bases and J by 1 base, with 16 bases left in between. Germline V gene lookup returns CDR1 SGHRS and CDR2 YFSETQ. The CDR3 sequence is CASSLAAGGAGNTEAFF. The CDR3 DNA follows: TGCGCCAGCAGCTTGGCAGCTGGGGGGGCCGGGAACACTGAAGCTTTCTTT.

Turning to this clone: The junction departs from germline at one end; a sequencing error may be responsible. The gene calls are TRBV10-3 and TRBJ1-4, with a weak D call TRBD1 (5 bases). Germline lookup yields CDR1 ENHRY and CDR2 SYGVKD. This CDR3 spans 13 amino acids. The CDR3 region has the DNA TGTGCCATCAGTGAGTCGCTTTTTGGGGCGGGAGATTTT. Protein product: CAISESLFGAGDF.

This clone turned up a few times. The V gene is TRBV7-6, the J gene TRBJ2-1; the match to TRBD2 covers 9 bases. After removal of 2 bases from V and 0 bases from J, the junction contained 5 bases not matched to a gene. This CDR3 spans 17 amino acids. From germline, CDR1 is SGHVS and CDR2 FNYEAQ. The CDR3 coding sequence is TGTGCCAGCAGCTTACCTAGCGGGACAAGCTCCTACAATGAGCAGTTCTTC. Its protein is CASSLPSGTSSYNEQFF.

The chain is built from TRBV28 and TRBJ2-7; 9 bases map to TRBD1. Germline assignment: CDR1 MDHEN and CDR2 SYDVKM. This CDR3 has 15 residues. J gave up 3 bases and V 3 bases, and 6 bases lay outside the gene matches. In DNA form, the CDR3 reads TGTGCCAGCAGTTTCTCCGGGACAGGGAGCTACGAGCAGTACTTC. The encoded protein is CASSFSGTGSYEQYF.

CDR3 sequence: CASSPGIGTSGGVPYF. The CDR3 coding sequence is TGTGCCAGCTCACCCGGTATAGGGACTAGCGGGGGCGTCCCGTATTTT. J is TRBJ2-3 and V is TRBV18; 14 bases agree with TRBD2. The junction had 13 bases not matched to a gene; V was cut back by 3 bases and J by 14 bases. Germline V CDR1 and CDR2: KGHSH, LQKENI. CDR3 size: 16 residues.

The chain couples TRBV27 to TRBJ2-3; 10 nucleotides match TRBD1. The germline V gene has CDR1 MNHEY and CDR2 SMNVEV (reference sequence). After removal of 6 bases from V and 3 bases from J, the junction contained 6 bases not matched to a gene. The CDR3 runs 15 residues. CDR3 residues: CASSTPGQGTDTQYF. The CDR3, as DNA: TGTGCCAGCAGCACACCGGGACAGGGGACAGATACGCAGTATTTT.

DNA of the CDR3: TGTGCCATCAAAGACAGGGGAAACTATGGCTACACCTTC. Amino acid sequence: CAIKDRGNYGYTF. The chain joins TRBV10-3 to TRBJ1-2, with TRBD1 matching over 8 bases. The CDR3 spans 13 residues. Germline lookup yields CDR1 ENHRY and CDR2 SYGVKD. V lost 7 bases, J lost 2 bases, and 3 bases stayed unmatched.

The chain employs TRBV30 and TRBJ1-2; D gene uncertain. Germline values: CDR1 GTSNPN, CDR2 SVGIG (reference sequence). Trimming cost V 0 bases and J 6 bases, with 20 bases left between them. The CDR3 covers 16 residues. CDR3 residues: CAWSVPRGRDKDGYTF. In DNA form, the CDR3 reads TGTGCCTGGAGTGTACCCCGCGGGAGGGATAAGGATGGCTACACCTTC.

The chain recombines TRBV5-3 with TRBJ2-7; 11 bases agree with TRBD2. TRBV5-3 is reported as an ORF; its role is uncertain. The CDR3 is 15 residues long. V dropped 0 bases and J dropped 7; count of bases not matched to a gene: 6. The CDR3: CARSLARTSGREQYF. CDR3 sequence (DNA): TGTGCCAGAAGCTTGGCCCGGACTAGCGGGCGGGAGCAGTACTTC.

The chain has TRBV7-9 and TRBJ2-2, with D perhaps TRBD2 (5 bases). Between the trimmed V and J ends, which lost 3 bases and 1 base, there was a span of 18 bases. The V gene's germline CDR1 is SEHNR and CDR2 FQNEAQ (reference sequence). CDR3 length equals 18 residues. The CDR3 DNA is TGTGCCAGCAGCTTTCGAGCGACTCACGAGGGGAACACCGGGGAGCTGTTTTTT. This gives the protein CASSFRATHEGNTGELFF.

The chain recombines TRBV6-6 with TRBJ1-1; no firm D call. V lost 7 bases, J lost 3 bases, and 18 bases lay in between. CDR3 length: 15 amino acids. Per the germline V gene, CDR1 is MNHNY and CDR2 is SVGAGI (reference sequence). The CDR3 DNA is TGTGCCAGCATACGCTCAGGTTTCGGGGACACTGAAGCTTTCTTT. Translated, it gives CASIRSGFGDTEAFF.

The chain joins TRBV6-5 to TRBJ1-3; 7 nucleotides agree with TRBD1. This CDR3 is 15 amino acids long. Germline CDR1 and CDR2: MNHEY and SVGAGI. J was trimmed by 4 bases and V by 5 bases; bases with no gene match: 8. CDR3 in amino acids: CASSTTGVMGNTIYF. The CDR3 region has the DNA TGTGCCAGCAGTACCACAGGGGTTATGGGAAACACCATATATTTT.

The CDR3 nucleotides read TGTGCCAGCATTTCCATTTCTACCGGGACAGGACGGACGAAGTATGGCTACACCTTC. Its translation is CASISISTGTGRTKYGYTF. This chain uses TRBV28 with TRBJ1-2; 8 bases map to TRBD1. Germline CDR1 is MDHEN and CDR2 is SYDVKM. The CDR3 runs 19 residues. The ends lost 7 bases at V and 5 bases at J; junction bases unmatched: 24.

The chain employs TRBV6-5 and TRBJ1-3; perhaps TRBD1 as D (5 bases). V lost 0 bases, J lost 2 bases, and 11 bases lay in between. The CDR3 length is 16 residues. The germline CDR1 and CDR2 sequences are MNHEY and SVGAGI. The CDR3 region is CASSYSGGLAGNTIYF. Here the CDR3 DNA reads TGTGCCAGCAGTTACTCTGGGGGGTTAGCTGGAAACACCATATATTTT.

The gene calls are TRBV6-5 and TRBJ2-1; 8 bases align to TRBD2. The CDR3 spans 11 residues. J was trimmed by 10 bases and V by 6 bases; bases with no gene match: 2. From germline, CDR1 is MNHEY and CDR2 SVGAGI. CDR3 sequence: CASSRLAEQFF. The CDR3 DNA follows: TGTGCCAGCAGCCGACTAGCGGAGCAGTTCTTC.